In this sample, the clone carrying this T cell receptor beta chain turned up many times. Amplified TCR beta CDR3 regions came from RNA transcripts. With the HTBI primer set, the TCR CDR3 went through a first round of RT-PCR. MiXCR, run by TCRdb on the multiplex PCR reads, gives a single entry per CDR3 protein. The top ten clones hold around 4.5% of a sample with fewer than 650,000 distinct CDR3 sequences, approximately 15% of them seen once. The source of the sample is a study of T cells in Graves' hyperthyroidism and ophthalmopathy. Germline CDR1 SQVTM, CDR2 ANQGSEA. Trimming pared 3 bases from V and 4 bases from J, leaving 12 bases between. The CDR3 is made up of 14 amino acids.

The chain uses TRBV29-1 and TRBJ2-2; TRBD1 might be the D (6 bases). This TCR was sampled from a middle-aged woman with Graves' ophthalmopathy. The sample comprised blood. This CDR3 reads CSVEKQGSTGELFF. As DNA, the CDR3 is TGCAGCGTTGAGAAACAGGGTTCCACCGGGGAGCTGTTTTTT.